The source of this T cell receptor beta chain is a study of shared clonotypes between healthy human individuals. The input for sorted-subset replicate PCRs was approximately 200 ng DNA, 25,000 to 35,000 T cell genomes. TCRdb's table, derived via immunoSEQ multiplex PCR, lists solely in-frame clones and lacks some. The sample consists of approximately 2.5 million clones, approximately 92% of them appearing once. Partitioning of CD4+ cells yielded a CD45RA+ naive subset and a CD45RA-negative memory subset. Overall study results and limits: Non-shared clonotypes showed lower generation probabilities than clonotypes common to all four donors. Read depth was anticipated to influence clonotype sharing among donors.

Details on this clone: Its antigen is not known.

The CDR3 is made up of 14 amino acids. Between the trimmed V and J ends, which lost 2 bases and 4 bases, there was a span of 12 bases. CDR1 and CDR2 (germline): GTSNPN, SVGIG (reference sequence). V usage is TRBV30 and J usage is TRBJ2-1; D is perhaps TRBD1 or TRBD2 (5 bases each). This TCR was sampled from a man aged 18 to 35 in good health. Sequencing was done on a sample of naive CD4+ T cells sorted from blood. The subset denotes: CD45RA+ positively selected. This chain's CDR3 is CAWSTGTDYNEQFF. The DNA for the CDR3 is TGTGCCTGGAGTACCGGGACGGATTACAATGAGCAGTTCTTC.